This T cell receptor beta chain was sequenced for a study of early T cells in non-severe SARS-CoV-2 infection. This CDR3 is built from 16 residues. Germline V gives CDR1 LGHDT, CDR2 YNNKEL (reference sequence). V lost 5 bases, J lost 0 bases, and 11 bases lay in between. This clonotype was recorded at least ten times. In TCRdb, the 5' RACE reads were re-called with MiXCR into one record per CDR3 protein. The sample gives around 33,000 distinct CDR3 sequences, almost 6% of which show up once; 7.6% is in the top ten. Material for sequencing was whole blood. The clonotype originates from an adult who was a healthcare worker with PCR-confirmed SARS-CoV-2 infection or an uninfected control (not recorded which). V is TRBV3-1 and J is TRBJ1-6; maybe TRBD1 (5 bases). CDR3 nucleotides: TGTGCCAGCAGCGCTCCCCAGGGCTCCTATAATTCACCCCTCCACTTT. It encodes CASSAPQGSYNSPLHF.